These 18 T cell receptor beta chains were sequenced from one sample in a study of blood T cell repertoires in COVID-19. The protocol was immunoSEQ multiplex PCR, while the TCRdb copy is restricted to in-frame clones and leaves out a portion. This table holds approximately 83,000 clones, over 70% found once. Sequenced: peripheral blood. These receptors were obtained from a woman aged 80 or older with acute or convalescent COVID-19.

This clone was recorded only once. This chain connects TRBV2 to TRBJ2-5, with 7 bases that match TRBD1. The CDR3 covers 14 residues. The J segment lost 5 bases and the V segment lost 1 base, leaving 4 bases of the junction unmatched. The germline V gene encodes CDR1 SNHLY and CDR2 FYNNEI. In DNA form, the CDR3 reads TGTGCCAGCAGTGAAGTACAGGGGAAGGAGACCCAGTACTTC. It codes for CASSEVQGKETQYF.

The rearrangement joins TRBV6-2 or TRBV6-3 to TRBJ2-3; D possibly corresponds to TRBD2 (6 bases). V lost 2 bases and J 2 bases, leaving 14 bases between the germline ends. The CDR3 covers 16 residues. From germline, CDR1 is MNHEY and CDR2 SVGEGT. CDR3 amino acids: CASSYGASDHTDTQYF. The CDR3 DNA sequence: TGTGCCAGCAGTTACGGTGCTAGCGACCACACAGATACGCAGTATTTT.

The table lists this clone with a few counts. The V call is TRBV4-3, the J call TRBJ2-3; the match to TRBD2 covers 9 bases. With 0 bases clipped from V and 3 bases from J, the junction kept 4 bases outside the gene matches. Looked up from germline, CDR1 is LGHNA and CDR2 is YSLEER. This CDR3 comprises 16 residues. CDR3 loop: CASSQDLAGMTDTQYF. In nucleotides, the CDR3 is TGCGCCAGCAGCCAAGATCTAGCGGGAATGACAGATACGCAGTATTTT.

The chain recombines TRBV19 with TRBJ1-1; D might be TRBD1 (5 bases). CDR1 and CDR2 (germline): LNHDA, SQIVND (reference sequence). V lost 7 bases to trimming and J lost 5 bases, with 11 bases between them. The CDR3 covers 12 residues. CDR3 loop: CASIFQGTEAFF. CDR3 nucleotide sequence: TGTGCCAGTATCTTTCAGGGTACTGAAGCTTTCTTT.

This clone has only one observation. This chain connects TRBV5-4 to TRBJ2-2; D unresolved. This CDR3 spans 14 amino acids. The V and J ends lost 3 bases and 1 base respectively, with 7 bases between them. The germline gives CDR1 SGHNT, CDR2 YYREEE (reference sequence). CDR3 loop: CASSSHLNTGELFF. For the CDR3, the DNA is TGTGCCAGCAGCTCGCACTTGAACACCGGGGAGCTGTTTTTT.

The chain is built from TRBV3-1 (or the pseudogene TRBV3-2) and TRBJ1-5; 7 bases are a match to TRBD1. CDR1 and CDR2 (germline): LGHDT, YNNKEL (reference sequence). With V trimmed by 2 bases and J by 7 bases, 2 bases remained unmatched. The CDR3 is 13 residues long. The CDR3 nucleotides are TGTGCCAGCAGCCAACAGGGGGACCAGCCCCAGCATTTT. Translated: CASSQQGDQPQHF.

This clone was recorded a few times. V and J are TRBV6-5 and TRBJ1-4; 8 nucleotides match TRBD1. Germline assignment: CDR1 MNHEY and CDR2 SVGAGI. V lost 4 bases, J lost 0 bases, and 1 base stayed unmatched. The CDR3 sequence is 15 residues long. CDR3 bases: TGTGCCAGCAGTTTGGGACAGGCAACTAATGAAAAACTGTTTTTT. This encodes CASSLGQATNEKLFF.

The chain employs TRBV27 and TRBJ2-7; D not certain. The V gene lost 0 bases and the J gene lost 2 bases, with 8 bases spanning the gap. Germline assignment: CDR1 MNHEY and CDR2 SMNVEV (reference sequence). The CDR3 contains 14 residues. As DNA, the CDR3 is TGTGCCAGCAGTTTATCTCACTCCACCTACGAGCAGTACTTC. Protein product: CASSLSHSTYEQYF.

The rearrangement links TRBV19 to TRBJ1-1; no clear D gene. The CDR3 totals 14 residues. Germline V lookup: CDR1 LNHDA, CDR2 SQIVND (reference sequence). V lost 4 bases to trimming and J lost 4 bases, with 13 bases between them. The CDR3 DNA sequence: TGTGCCAGTAGTACCCCTGGGGAGGCCACTGAAGCTTTCTTT. This codes for CASSTPGEATEAFF.

The V and J genes are TRBV2 and TRBJ1-5, with D tentatively TRBD1 (5 bases). Germline V gene data show CDR1 as SNHLY and CDR2 as FYNNEI. The CDR3 is made up of 15 amino acids. V was shortened by 5 bases and J by 7 bases, with 18 bases between the two germline ends. CDR3 region: CASSRLTGFGQPQHF. CDR3 nucleotides: TGTGCCAGCAGTCGGCTCACAGGATTTGGACAGCCCCAGCATTTT.

This chain links TRBV12-3 or TRBV12-4 with TRBJ1-1; unclear D gene. The CDR3 contains 13 residues. Trimming left V 7 bases short and J 1 base short, with 10 bases between. CDR3 amino acids: CASTRGENTEAFF. CDR3 DNA sequence: TGTGCCAGCACGCGAGGCGAGAACACTGAAGCTTTCTTT.

This clone was counted only a few times. The chain employs TRBV2 and TRBJ1-1; the D gene is possibly TRBD1 (5 bases). The V end lost 6 bases, the J end lost 3 bases, and 11 bases lay between the germline ends. This CDR3 has 13 residues. CDR1 and CDR2 from the germline V gene are SNHLY and FYNNEI. In DNA, the CDR3 is TGTGCCAGCAGAAGACAGACTGACACTGAAGCTTTCTTT. This sequence encodes CASRRQTDTEAFF.

V and J are TRBV29-1 and TRBJ1-3; D is unresolved. V gave up 6 bases and J gave up 0 bases, with 3 bases separating them. Germline values: CDR1 SQVTM, CDR2 ANQGSEA. The CDR3 has 11 amino acids. The CDR3 loop is CSVLSGNTIYF. Written as DNA, the CDR3 is TGCAGCGTCCTCTCTGGAAACACCATATATTTT.

The chain recombines TRBV10-1 with TRBJ2-1; 10 bases match TRBD2. Losses at the gene ends were 5 bases for V and 4 bases for J; bases not matched to a gene: 8. Per the germline V gene, CDR1 is WNHNN and CDR2 is SYGVQD (reference sequence). The CDR3 totals 16 residues. DNA for the CDR3: TGCGCCAGCAGTTCGAAGCGGGGGGGGATTTACAATGAGCAGTTCTTC. This codes for CASSSKRGGIYNEQFF.

V and J are TRBV6-5 and TRBJ1-3; D is perhaps TRBD1 (6 bases). Looked up from germline, CDR1 is MNHEY and CDR2 is SVGAGI. The CDR3 length is 16 residues. The ends were cut back, 0 bases at V and 0 bases at J, with 9 bases in the middle. The DNA for the CDR3 is TGTGCCAGCAGTTACTCGGACAGCTCCTCTGGAAACACCATATATTTT. Translated: CASSYSDSSSGNTIYF.

The CDR3 loop is CASSLQGRRYF. In DNA form, the CDR3 reads TGTGCCAGCAGCTTACAGGGCCGCCGGTATTTT. The chain is built from TRBV7-9 and TRBJ2-3; the D gene is possibly TRBD1 (5 bases). The CDR3 has 11 amino acids. Trimming took 2 bases from V and 14 from J, leaving 11 bases between them. Germline CDR1 is SEHNR and CDR2 is FQNEAQ (reference sequence). The variable domain in full, with the rest retrieved from reference TRBV7-9 and TRBJ2-3, is DTGVSQNPRHKITKRGQNVTFRCDPISEHNRLYWYRQTLGQGPEFLTYFQNEAQLEKSRLLSDRFSAERPKGSFSTLEIQRTEQGDSAMYLCASSLQGRRYFGPGTRLTVL.

The chain has TRBV7-3 and TRBJ2-3, with 12 bases lining up with TRBD2. The CDR3 is made up of 16 amino acids. The germline V gene has CDR1 SGHTA and CDR2 FQGTGA. With 1 base clipped from V and 6 bases from J, the junction kept 5 bases outside the gene matches. The CDR3, as DNA: TGTGCCAGCAGCTTAATCCCTAGCGGGGGGGCCGATACGCAGTATTTT. This encodes CASSLIPSGGADTQYF.

The chain joins TRBV9 to TRBJ2-2, with 10 bases that match TRBD2. J gave up 4 bases and V 3 bases, and 3 bases lay outside the gene matches. Looked up from germline, CDR1 is SGDLS and CDR2 is YYNGEE. The CDR3 has 15 residues. As DNA, the CDR3 is TGTGCCAGCAGCGACCTAGCGGGAGTCACCGGGGAGCTGTTTTTT. Encoded protein: CASSDLAGVTGELFF.